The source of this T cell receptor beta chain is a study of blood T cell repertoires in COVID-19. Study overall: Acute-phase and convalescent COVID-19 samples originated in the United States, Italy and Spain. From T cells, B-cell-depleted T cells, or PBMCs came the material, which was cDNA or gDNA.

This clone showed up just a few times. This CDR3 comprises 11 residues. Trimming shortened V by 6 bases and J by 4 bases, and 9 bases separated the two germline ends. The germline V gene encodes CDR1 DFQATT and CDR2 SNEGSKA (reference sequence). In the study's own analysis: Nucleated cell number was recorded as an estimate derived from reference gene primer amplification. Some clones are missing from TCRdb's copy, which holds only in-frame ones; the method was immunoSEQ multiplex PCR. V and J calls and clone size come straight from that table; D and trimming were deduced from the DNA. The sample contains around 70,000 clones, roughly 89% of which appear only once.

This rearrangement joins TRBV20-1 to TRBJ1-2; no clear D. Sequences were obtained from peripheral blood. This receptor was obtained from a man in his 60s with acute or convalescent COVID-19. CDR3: CSAPVAYGYTF. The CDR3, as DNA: TGCAGTGCCCCAGTTGCCTATGGCTACACCTTC.